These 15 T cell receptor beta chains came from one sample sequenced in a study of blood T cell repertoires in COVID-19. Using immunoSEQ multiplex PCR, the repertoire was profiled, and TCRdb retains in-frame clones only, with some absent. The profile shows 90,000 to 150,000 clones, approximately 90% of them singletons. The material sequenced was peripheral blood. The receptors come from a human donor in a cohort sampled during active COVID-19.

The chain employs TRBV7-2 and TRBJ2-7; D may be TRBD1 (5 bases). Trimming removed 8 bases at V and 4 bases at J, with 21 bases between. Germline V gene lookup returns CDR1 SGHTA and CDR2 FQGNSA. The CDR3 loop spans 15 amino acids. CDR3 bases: TGTGCCAGCGACAGCCCGGGTAGACCCGGTTACGAGCAGTACTTC. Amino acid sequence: CASDSPGRPGYEQYF.

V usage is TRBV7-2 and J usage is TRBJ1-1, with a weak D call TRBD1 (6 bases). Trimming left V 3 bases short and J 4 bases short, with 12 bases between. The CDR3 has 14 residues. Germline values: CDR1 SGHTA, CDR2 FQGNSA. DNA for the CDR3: TGTGCCAGCAGCTTCACTTACAGGGCCACTGAAGCTTTCTTT. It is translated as CASSFTYRATEAFF.

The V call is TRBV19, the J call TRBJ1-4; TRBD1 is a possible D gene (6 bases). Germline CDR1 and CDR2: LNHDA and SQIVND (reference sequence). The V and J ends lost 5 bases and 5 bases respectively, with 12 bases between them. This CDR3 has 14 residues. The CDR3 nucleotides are TGTGCCAGTAGTGTTGTTGGACAGAATGAAAAACTGTTTTTT. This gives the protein CASSVVGQNEKLFF. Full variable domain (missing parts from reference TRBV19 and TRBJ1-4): DGGITQSPKYLFRKEGQNVTLSCEQNLNHDAMYWYRQDPGQGLRLIYYSQIVNDFQKGDIAEGYSVSREKKESFPLTVTSAQKNPTAFYLCASSVVGQNEKLFFGSGTQLSVL.

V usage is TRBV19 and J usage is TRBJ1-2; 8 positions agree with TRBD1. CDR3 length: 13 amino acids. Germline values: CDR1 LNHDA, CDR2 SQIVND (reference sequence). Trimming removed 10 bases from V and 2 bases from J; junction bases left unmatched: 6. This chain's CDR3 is CATTAGGNYGYTF. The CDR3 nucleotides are TGTGCCACCACGGCAGGGGGCAACTATGGCTACACCTTC.

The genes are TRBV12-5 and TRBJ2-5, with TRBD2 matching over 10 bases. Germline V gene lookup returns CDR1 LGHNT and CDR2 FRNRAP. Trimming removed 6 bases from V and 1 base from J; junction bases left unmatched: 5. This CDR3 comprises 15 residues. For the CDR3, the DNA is TGTGCTAGTGGAACCCTAGCGGGAGCCCAAGAGACCCAGTACTTC. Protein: CASGTLAGAQETQYF.

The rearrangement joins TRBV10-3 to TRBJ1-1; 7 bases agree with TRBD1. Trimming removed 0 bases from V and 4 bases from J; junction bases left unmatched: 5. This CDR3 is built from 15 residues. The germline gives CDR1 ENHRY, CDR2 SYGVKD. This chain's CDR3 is CAISESTGSSTEAFF. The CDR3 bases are TGTGCCATCAGTGAGTCGACAGGGAGTAGCACTGAAGCTTTCTTT.

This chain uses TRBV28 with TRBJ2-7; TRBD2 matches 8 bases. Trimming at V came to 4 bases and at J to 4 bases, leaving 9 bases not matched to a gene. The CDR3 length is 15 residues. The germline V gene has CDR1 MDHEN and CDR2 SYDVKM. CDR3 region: CASSSTSGTRYEQYF. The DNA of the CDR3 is TGTGCCAGCAGTTCAACCTCCGGGACTAGATACGAGCAGTACTTC.

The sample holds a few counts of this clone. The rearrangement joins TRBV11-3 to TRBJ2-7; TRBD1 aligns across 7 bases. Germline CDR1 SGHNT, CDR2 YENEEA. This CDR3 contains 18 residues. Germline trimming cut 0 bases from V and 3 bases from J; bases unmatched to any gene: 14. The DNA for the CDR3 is TGTGCCAGCAGCTTAGATCATGTTAGCTTGGGACAGAACTACGAGCAGTACTTC. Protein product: CASSLDHVSLGQNYEQYF.

This CDR3 is CAWRPGGETQYF. The CDR3 DNA reads as TGTGCCTGGAGACCCGGGGGAGAGACCCAGTACTTC. The genes are TRBV30 and TRBJ2-5, with TRBD2 as a possible D gene (6 bases). The CDR3 sequence is 12 residues long. Per the germline V gene, CDR1 is GTSNPN and CDR2 is SVGIG (reference sequence). With 3 bases removed from V and 4 bases from J, the gap between germline ends came to 9 bases.

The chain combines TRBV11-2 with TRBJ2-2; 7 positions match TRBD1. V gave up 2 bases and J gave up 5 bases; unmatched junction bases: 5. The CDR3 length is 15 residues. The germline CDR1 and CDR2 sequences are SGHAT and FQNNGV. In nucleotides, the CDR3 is TGTGCCAGCAGCTTACTCTTCAGGGGGACCGGGGAGCTGTTTTTT. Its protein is CASSLLFRGTGELFF.

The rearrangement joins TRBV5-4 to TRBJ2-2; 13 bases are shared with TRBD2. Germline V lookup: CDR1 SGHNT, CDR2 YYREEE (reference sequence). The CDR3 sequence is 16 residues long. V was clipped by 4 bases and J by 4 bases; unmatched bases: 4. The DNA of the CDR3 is TGTGCCAGCAGCCGAGGGACTAGCGGGATCACCGGGGAGCTGTTTTTT. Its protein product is CASSRGTSGITGELFF.

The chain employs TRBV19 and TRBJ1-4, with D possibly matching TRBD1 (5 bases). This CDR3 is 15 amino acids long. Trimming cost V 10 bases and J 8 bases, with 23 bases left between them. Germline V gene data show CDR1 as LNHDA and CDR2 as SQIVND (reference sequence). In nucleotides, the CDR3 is TGTGCCACCGCCAATGGTATCAGGGATACCGAAAAACTGTTTTTT. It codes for CATANGIRDTEKLFF.

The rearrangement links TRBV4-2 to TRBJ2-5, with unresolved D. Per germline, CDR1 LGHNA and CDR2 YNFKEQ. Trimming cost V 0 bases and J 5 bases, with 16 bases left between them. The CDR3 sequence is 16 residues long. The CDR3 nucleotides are TGTGCCAGCAGCCAAGATCTGAGAGAGGTTCGGGAGACCCAGTACTTC. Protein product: CASSQDLREVRETQYF.

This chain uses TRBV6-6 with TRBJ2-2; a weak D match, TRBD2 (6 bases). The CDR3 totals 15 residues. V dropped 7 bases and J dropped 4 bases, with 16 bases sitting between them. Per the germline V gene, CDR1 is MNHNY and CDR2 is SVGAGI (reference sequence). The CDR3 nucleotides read TGTGCCAGCACCCAGTGGGAGGCCGGCACCGGGGAGCTGTTTTTT. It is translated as CASTQWEAGTGELFF.

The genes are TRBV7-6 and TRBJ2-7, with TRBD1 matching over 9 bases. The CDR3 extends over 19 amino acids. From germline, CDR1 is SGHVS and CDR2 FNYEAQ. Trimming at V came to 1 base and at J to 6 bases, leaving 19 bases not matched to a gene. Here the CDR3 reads CASSLEPMVPGQGRSEQYF. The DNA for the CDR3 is TGTGCCAGCAGCTTAGAACCAATGGTCCCGGGACAGGGAAGGTCCGAGCAGTACTTC. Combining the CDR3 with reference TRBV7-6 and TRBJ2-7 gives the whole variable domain GAGVSQSPRYKVTKRGQDVALRCDPISGHVSLYWYRQALGQGPEFLTYFNYEAQQDKSGLPNDRFSAERPEGSISTLTIQRTEQRDSAMYRCASSLEPMVPGQGRSEQYFGPGTRLTVT.